These 26 T cell receptor beta chains share one sample of origin, sequenced in a study of blood T cell repertoires in COVID-19. Only in-frame clones appear in the TCRdb table, and some are missing; sequencing was by immunoSEQ multiplex PCR. The sample carries 150,000 to 200,000 clones, around 85% recorded once. The sequencing sample was made of PBMCs or T cells enriched from blood (not recorded which). These receptors all stem from a man aged 40-49 years who had recovered from COVID-19.

V usage is TRBV28 and J usage is TRBJ2-1; a weak D match, TRBD1 (5 bases). The germline V and J ends were trimmed by 7 bases and 4 bases, with 17 bases remaining between them. This CDR3 has 15 residues. Germline V gene data show CDR1 as MDHEN and CDR2 as SYDVKM. CDR3 DNA: TGTGCCAGCACCAGTCGACAGATGATGTACAATGAGCAGTTCTTC. Translated: CASTSRQMMYNEQFF.

The V and J genes are TRBV27 and TRBJ1-2; D perhaps matches TRBD1 (5 bases). Germline V gene lookup returns CDR1 MNHEY and CDR2 SMNVEV (reference sequence). Trimming pared 4 bases from V and 3 bases from J, leaving 15 bases between. This CDR3 comprises 15 residues. CDR3 region: CASSSRWGDDYGYTF. The CDR3 nucleotides read TGTGCCAGCAGTTCACGTTGGGGGGATGACTATGGCTACACCTTC.

This chain joins TRBV5-1 and TRBJ2-3; 7 bases agree with TRBD1. The CDR3 contains 17 residues. The J segment lost 5 bases and the V segment lost 0 bases, leaving 12 bases of the junction unmatched. Germline V gene data show CDR1 as SGHRS and CDR2 as YFSETQ. CDR3 residues: CASSLDGTEFRRDTQYF. The CDR3 nucleotides are TGCGCCAGCAGCTTGGACGGGACAGAGTTCCGGAGAGATACGCAGTATTTT. Based on the CDR3 plus reference TRBV5-1 and TRBJ2-3, the full variable domain is KAGVTQTPRYLIKTRGQQVTLSCSPISGHRSVSWYQQTPGQGLQFLFEYFSETQRNKGNFPGRFSGRQFSNSRSEMNVSTLELGDSALYLCASSLDGTEFRRDTQYFGPGTRLTVL.

The V and J genes are TRBV12-5 and TRBJ2-7; 7 bases fit TRBD1. Germline trimming cut 7 bases from V and 0 bases from J; bases unmatched to any gene: 6. Germline loops: CDR1 LGHNT, CDR2 FRNRAP. The CDR3 has 14 residues. The CDR3 DNA reads TGTGCTAGTGCCCTGACAGGGACCTCCTACGAGCAGTACTTC. It codes for CASALTGTSYEQYF.

The rearrangement links TRBV5-1 to TRBJ1-1; D uncertain. Trimming cost V 4 bases and J 13 bases, with 5 bases left between them. Germline values: CDR1 SGHRS, CDR2 YFSETQ. The CDR3 spans 8 residues. The CDR3 DNA follows: TGCGCCAGCAGCCGGGATTTCTTT. Translated, it gives CASSRDFF. The complete variable domain, with remaining parts taken from reference TRBV5-1 and TRBJ1-1, reads KAGVTQTPRYLIKTRGQQVTLSCSPISGHRSVSWYQQTPGQGLQFLFEYFSETQRNKGNFPGRFSGRQFSNSRSEMNVSTLELGDSALYLCASSRDFFGQGTRLTVV.

This clone has a single count. The rearrangement links TRBV9 to TRBJ1-4; no clear D. This CDR3 comprises 15 residues. Trimming took off 4 bases at V and 5 bases at J, with 15 bases between the two ends. CDR1 and CDR2 (germline): SGDLS, YYNGEE. The CDR3 region has the DNA TGTGCCAGCAGCCCACGCGGGAAGCTAAATGAAAAACTGTTTTTT. Amino acids: CASSPRGKLNEKLFF.

The chain uses TRBV27 and TRBJ2-1, with 8 bases fitting TRBD2. Germline V gene lookup returns CDR1 MNHEY and CDR2 SMNVEV (reference sequence). The CDR3 spans 15 residues. The trim removed 6 bases at V and 6 bases at J, leaving 10 bases unmatched. The DNA of the CDR3 is TGTGCCAGCAGCCCGGAGCGGGGGCTTGGCAATGAGCAGTTCTTC. Protein product: CASSPERGLGNEQFF.

V is TRBV5-1 and J is TRBJ2-7; no firm D call. V dropped 5 bases and J dropped 3 bases, with 12 bases sitting between them. This CDR3 contains 13 residues. Germline V gene lookup returns CDR1 SGHRS and CDR2 YFSETQ. The CDR3 DNA follows: TGCGCCAGCAGGGGCTACGGAAACTACGAGCAGTACTTC. Translated, it gives CASRGYGNYEQYF.

This chain joins TRBV27 and TRBJ1-5, with D unclear. The V gene lost 2 bases and the J gene lost 2 bases, with 10 bases spanning the gap. CDR1 MNHEY and CDR2 SMNVEV come from the germline V gene (reference sequence). This CDR3 has 15 amino acids. The CDR3 here is CASSLRGKGNQPQHF. As DNA, the CDR3 is TGTGCCAGCAGTTTACGGGGTAAGGGCAATCAGCCCCAGCATTTT.

The chain combines TRBV5-5 with TRBJ1-3, with TRBD1 matching 12 bases. Germline loops: CDR1 SGHKS, CDR2 YYEKEE (reference sequence). The CDR3 length is 18 residues. The V and J ends lost 2 bases and 0 bases, in that order; junction bases with no gene match: 6. The DNA of the CDR3 is TGTGCCAGCAGCTTCCCGGGACAGGGGGCAAGCTCTGGAAACACCATATATTTT. Residues: CASSFPGQGASSGNTIYF.

This chain connects TRBV27 to TRBJ1-2, with D unclear. V lost 2 bases and J lost 6, with 4 bases in between. The CDR3 spans 11 residues. Germline V gene sequence: CDR1 MNHEY, CDR2 SMNVEV (reference sequence). CDR3 loop: CASSLGDGYTF. The DNA of the CDR3 is TGTGCCAGCAGTTTAGGAGATGGCTACACCTTC.

The rearrangement uses TRBV7-9 and TRBJ1-6, with unresolved D. From germline, CDR1 is SEHNR and CDR2 FQNEAQ (reference sequence). The CDR3 loop spans 14 amino acids. Between the trimmed V and J ends, which lost 0 bases and 4 bases, there was a span of 4 bases. DNA for the CDR3: TGTGCCAGCAGCTTAGCCAGATATAATTCACCCCTCCACTTT. It encodes CASSLARYNSPLHF.

The table lists this clone with a few counts. This chain uses TRBV19 with TRBJ1-3; D call uncertain. Looked up from germline, CDR1 is LNHDA and CDR2 is SQIVND (reference sequence). Trimming cost V 5 bases and J 0 bases, with 11 bases left between them. The CDR3 extends over 15 amino acids. The CDR3 DNA reads as TGTGCCAGTAGTGAGGGAAGGAGCTCTGGAAACACCATATATTTT. This translates into CASSEGRSSGNTIYF.

The chain combines TRBV30 with TRBJ1-1; maybe TRBD1 (6 bases). The V and J ends lost 0 bases and 3 bases respectively, with 11 bases between them. Germline V gives CDR1 GTSNPN, CDR2 SVGIG (reference sequence). This CDR3 is built from 14 residues. CDR3 in amino acids: CAWSVRRTDTEAFF. The CDR3 nucleotides are TGTGCCTGGAGTGTACGGCGGACAGACACTGAAGCTTTCTTT.

This rearrangement joins TRBV2 to TRBJ2-1; 7 nucleotides align to TRBD1. This CDR3 comprises 13 residues. CDR1 is SNHLY and CDR2 is FYNNEI in the germline V gene. J lost 16 bases, V lost 7 bases, and 16 bases had no gene match. CDR3 in amino acids: CASILTPGQKDFF. DNA for the CDR3: TGTGCCAGCATTCTCACTCCGGGACAGAAGGATTTCTTC.

V usage is TRBV30 and J usage is TRBJ2-2, with 8 bases identical to TRBD1. CDR1 GTSNPN and CDR2 SVGIG come from the germline V gene (reference sequence). CDR3 length: 15 amino acids. J was trimmed by 7 bases and V by 2 bases; bases with no gene match: 9. The CDR3 bases are TGTGCCTGGAGTCGAGAGGGACAGGCGGGCGGGGAGCTGTTTTTT. It is translated as CAWSREGQAGGELFF.

This chain joins TRBV5-1 and TRBJ2-2; D is undetermined. Deletions cut 2 bases from V and 5 bases from J, with 13 bases between. The germline gives CDR1 SGHRS, CDR2 YFSETQ. This CDR3 is 15 amino acids long. The CDR3 DNA reads TGCGCCAGCAGCTTCGAACTCACGTTAACCGGGGAGCTGTTTTTT. It yields the protein CASSFELTLTGELFF. The full variable domain, completed using reference TRBV5-1 and TRBJ2-2, is KAGVTQTPRYLIKTRGQQVTLSCSPISGHRSVSWYQQTPGQGLQFLFEYFSETQRNKGNFPGRFSGRQFSNSRSEMNVSTLELGDSALYLCASSFELTLTGELFFGEGSRLTVL.

This chain links TRBV18 with TRBJ1-1; TRBD1 matches 7 bases. This CDR3 has 12 amino acids. CDR1 and CDR2 (germline): KGHSH, LQKENI. Germline trimming cut 8 bases from V and 4 bases from J; bases unmatched to any gene: 4. CDR3 sequence: CASAGGGTEAFF. DNA for the CDR3: TGTGCCAGCGCAGGGGGAGGCACTGAAGCTTTCTTT.

The V call is TRBV29-1, the J call TRBJ2-1, with D perhaps matching TRBD1 (6 bases). The CDR3 totals 14 residues. Per germline, CDR1 SQVTM and CDR2 ANQGSEA. Trimming left V 4 bases short and J 5 bases short, with 15 bases between. Here the CDR3 DNA reads TGCAGCGTTGTTAAGGGGGATTGGAACAATGAGCAGTTCTTC. It codes for CSVVKGDWNNEQFF.

This chain links TRBV3-1 (or the pseudogene TRBV3-2) with TRBJ1-6; D not resolved. CDR3 length equals 15 residues. V lost 3 bases and J lost 0, with 6 bases in between. Germline CDR1 LGHDT, CDR2 YNNKEL (reference sequence). As DNA, the CDR3 is TGTGCCAGCAGCCAGAGTAGCTCCTATAATTCACCCCTCCACTTT. The encoded protein is CASSQSSSYNSPLHF.

The rearrangement links TRBV3-1 (or the pseudogene TRBV3-2) to TRBJ2-2; a weak D match, TRBD2 (7 bases). The CDR3 runs to 14 residues. V was cut by 1 base and J by 7 bases, with 10 bases left in between. The V gene's germline CDR1 is LGHDT and CDR2 YNNKEL (reference sequence). The CDR3 bases are TGTGCCAGCAGCCAAGCGGGGGGCGGCGGGGAGCTGTTTTTT. Translation: CASSQAGGGGELFF.

The chain employs TRBV5-1 and TRBJ2-7; 10 positions match TRBD1. CDR3 length: 15 amino acids. Trimming cost V 5 bases and J 5 bases; bases outside gene matches: 10. CDR1 and CDR2 (germline): SGHRS, YFSETQ. CDR3 sequence (DNA): TGCGCCAGCAGGCGAAACCGGGACAGGGGTAACGAGCAGTACTTC. Its translation: CASRRNRDRGNEQYF.

The chain carries TRBV4-1 and TRBJ2-7, with D uncertain. Germline CDR1 and CDR2: MGHRA and YSYEKL. This CDR3 region has 14 residues. V was clipped by 1 base and J by 0 bases, with 7 bases between them. The CDR3 coding sequence is TGCGCCAGCAGCCAAGTACAGAGCTCCTACGAGCAGTACTTC. Amino acid sequence: CASSQVQSSYEQYF.

This clone occurred once. The J gene is TRBJ1-1, the V gene TRBV5-4; 9 bases match TRBD1. Germline CDR1 SGHNT, CDR2 YYREEE (reference sequence). The CDR3 spans 16 residues. With 3 bases clipped from V and 5 bases from J, the junction kept 11 bases outside the gene matches. The CDR3 reads CASSWGPGTGLTEAFF. In nucleotides, the CDR3 is TGTGCCAGCAGCTGGGGCCCCGGGACAGGGCTTACTGAAGCTTTCTTT.

The chain recombines TRBV11-2 with TRBJ1-5, with no clear D. Germline loops: CDR1 SGHAT, CDR2 FQNNGV. The CDR3 has 13 residues. V lost 2 bases and J 5 bases, leaving 7 bases between the germline ends. The CDR3 DNA sequence: TGTGCCAGCAGCTTATCCGGGGATCAGCCCCAGCATTTT. This codes for CASSLSGDQPQHF.

As DNA, the CDR3 is TGCGCCAGCAGCCAACTGGGACAGGGAGCCGGGGAGCTGTTTTTT. It translates to CASSQLGQGAGELFF. The chain joins TRBV4-1 to TRBJ2-2, with TRBD1 matching over 9 bases. Germline V gene data show CDR1 as MGHRA and CDR2 as YSYEKL. The CDR3 is 15 residues long. Losses at the gene ends were 2 bases for V and 6 bases for J; bases not matched to a gene: 4.